The entry below describes one T cell receptor (beta chain). Its antigen is unidentified. Clones were read by immunoSEQ multiplex PCR, and TCRdb kept only the in-frame ones, dropping some. Here the sample spans about 160,000 clones, approximately 96% being singletons. This sample was taken from a study of cytomegalovirus exposure and HLA in healthy donors. Study conclusions and caveats: First-cohort TCR clusters tended to co-occur in the approximately 110 validation repertoires, a later analysis found. Among the CMV-associated chains, a few were confirmed in vitro as specific for CMV antigens. Published work reported that the classifier diagnosed cytomegalovirus status with high specificity and sensitivity. The study put under 200 TCR beta chains on its list as cytomegalovirus-associated.

After removal of 3 bases from V and 2 bases from J, the junction contained 5 bases not matched to a gene. CDR1 and CDR2 from the germline V gene are MRHNA and SNTAGT. The CDR3 sequence is 16 residues long. V gene TRBV6-4 combines with J gene TRBJ1-5, with 9 nucleotides matching TRBD1. Source material: PBMCs. The clonotype was recovered from a woman between 18 and 29 years old in good health and CMV-seronegative. The CDR3 sequence: CASSDLRTGGNQPQHF. The CDR3 DNA reads as TGTGCCAGCAGTGATCTCCGGACAGGGGGCAATCAGCCCCAGCATTTT.